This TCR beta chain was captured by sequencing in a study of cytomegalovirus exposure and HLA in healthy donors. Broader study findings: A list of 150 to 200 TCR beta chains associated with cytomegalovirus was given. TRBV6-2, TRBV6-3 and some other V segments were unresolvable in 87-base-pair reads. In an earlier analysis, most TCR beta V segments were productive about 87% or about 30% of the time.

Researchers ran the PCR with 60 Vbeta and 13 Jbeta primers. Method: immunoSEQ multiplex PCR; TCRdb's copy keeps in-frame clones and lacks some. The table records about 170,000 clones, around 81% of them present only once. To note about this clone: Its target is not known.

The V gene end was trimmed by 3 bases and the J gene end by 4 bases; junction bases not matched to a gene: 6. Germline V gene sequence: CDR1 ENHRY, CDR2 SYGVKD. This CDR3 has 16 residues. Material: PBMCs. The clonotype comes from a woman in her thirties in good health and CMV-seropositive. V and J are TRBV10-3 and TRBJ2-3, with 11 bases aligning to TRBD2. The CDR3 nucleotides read TGTGCCATCAGTGAAACTAGCGGGAGCGCCTCAGATACGCAGTATTTT. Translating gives CAISETSGSASDTQYF.